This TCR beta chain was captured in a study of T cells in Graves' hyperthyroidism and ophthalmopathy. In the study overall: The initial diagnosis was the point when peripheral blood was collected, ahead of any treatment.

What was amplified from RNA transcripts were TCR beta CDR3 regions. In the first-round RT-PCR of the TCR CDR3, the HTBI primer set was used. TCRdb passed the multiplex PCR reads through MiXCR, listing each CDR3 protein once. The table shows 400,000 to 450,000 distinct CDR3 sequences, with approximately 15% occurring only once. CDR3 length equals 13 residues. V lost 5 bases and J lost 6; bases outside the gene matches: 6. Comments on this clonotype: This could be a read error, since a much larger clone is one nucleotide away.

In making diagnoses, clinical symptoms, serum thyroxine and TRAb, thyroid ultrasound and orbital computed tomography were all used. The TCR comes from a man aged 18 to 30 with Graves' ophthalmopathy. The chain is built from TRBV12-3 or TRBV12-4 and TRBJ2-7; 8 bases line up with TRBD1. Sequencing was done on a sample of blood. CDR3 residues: CASSEGQGTEQYF. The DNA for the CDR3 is TGTGCCAGCAGTGAAGGACAGGGTACCGAGCAGTACTTC.